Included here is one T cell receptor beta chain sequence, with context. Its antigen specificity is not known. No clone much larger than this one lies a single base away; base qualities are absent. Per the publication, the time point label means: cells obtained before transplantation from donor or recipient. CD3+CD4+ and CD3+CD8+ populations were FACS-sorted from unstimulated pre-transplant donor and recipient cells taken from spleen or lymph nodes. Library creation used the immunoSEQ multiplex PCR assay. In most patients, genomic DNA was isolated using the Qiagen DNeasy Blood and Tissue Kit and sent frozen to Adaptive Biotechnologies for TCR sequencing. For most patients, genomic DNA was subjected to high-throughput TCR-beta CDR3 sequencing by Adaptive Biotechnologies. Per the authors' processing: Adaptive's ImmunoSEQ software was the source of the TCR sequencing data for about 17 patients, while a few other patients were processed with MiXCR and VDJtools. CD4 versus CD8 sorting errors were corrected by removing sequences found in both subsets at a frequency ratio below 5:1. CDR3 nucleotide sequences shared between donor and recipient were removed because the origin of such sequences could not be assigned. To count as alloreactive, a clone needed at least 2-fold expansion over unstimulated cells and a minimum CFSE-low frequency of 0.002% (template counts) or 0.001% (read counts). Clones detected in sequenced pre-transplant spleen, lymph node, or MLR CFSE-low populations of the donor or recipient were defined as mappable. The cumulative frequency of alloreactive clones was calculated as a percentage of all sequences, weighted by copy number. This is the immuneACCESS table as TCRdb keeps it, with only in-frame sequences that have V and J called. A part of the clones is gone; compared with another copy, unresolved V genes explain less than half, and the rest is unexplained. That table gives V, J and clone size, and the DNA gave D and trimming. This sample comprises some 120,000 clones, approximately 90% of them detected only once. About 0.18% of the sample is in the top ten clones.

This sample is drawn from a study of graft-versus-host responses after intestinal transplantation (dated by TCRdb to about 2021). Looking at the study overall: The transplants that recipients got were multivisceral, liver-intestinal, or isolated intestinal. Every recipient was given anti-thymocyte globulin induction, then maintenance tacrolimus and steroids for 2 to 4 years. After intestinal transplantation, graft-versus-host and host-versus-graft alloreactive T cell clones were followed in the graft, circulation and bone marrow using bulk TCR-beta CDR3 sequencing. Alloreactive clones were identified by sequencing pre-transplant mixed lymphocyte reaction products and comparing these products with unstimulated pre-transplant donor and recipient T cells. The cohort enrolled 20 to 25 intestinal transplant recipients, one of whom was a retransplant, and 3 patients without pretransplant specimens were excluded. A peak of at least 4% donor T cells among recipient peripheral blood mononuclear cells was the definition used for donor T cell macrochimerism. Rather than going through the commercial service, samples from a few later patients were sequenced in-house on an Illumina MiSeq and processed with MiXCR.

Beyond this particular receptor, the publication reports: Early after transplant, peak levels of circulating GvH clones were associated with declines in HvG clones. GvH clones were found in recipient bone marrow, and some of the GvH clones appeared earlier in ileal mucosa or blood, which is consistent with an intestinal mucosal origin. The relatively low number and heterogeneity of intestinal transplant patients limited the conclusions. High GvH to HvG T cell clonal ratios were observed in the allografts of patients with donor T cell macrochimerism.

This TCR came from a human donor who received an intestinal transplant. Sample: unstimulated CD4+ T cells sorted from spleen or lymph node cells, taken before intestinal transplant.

Here the CDR3 is given as CSVGGLAGGPSSYNEQFF. The bases are TGCAGCGTTGGAGGACTAGCGGGGGGGCCCAGCTCCTACAATGAGCAGTTCTTC. The rearrangement joined TRBV29-1 to TRBJ2-1, with TRBD2 matching 15 junction bases. The CDR3 measures 18 amino acids from cysteine to phenylalanine. Of all the DNA, just the CDR3 is kept, 54 bases in frame from base 1. Via the germline V gene, CDR1 is SQVTM and CDR2 ANQGSEA. V and J are trimmed by 4 bases and 0 bases, and the gene matches miss 7 bases of the junction.